Shown below are 24 T cell receptor beta chains from a single sample sequenced in a study of TIL therapy for anti-PD-1-resistant metastatic lung cancer. The libraries were made with immunoSEQ v3. This table comes from immunoSEQ multiplex PCR, and its TCRdb copy is limited to in-frame clones, with some not included. The table has around 100,000 clones, less than 70% seen once; the top ten hold roughly 9.7%. The time point denotes: pre-treatment sample, taken before nivolumab and TIL therapy. Pleural nodules or supraclavicular lymph nodes made up most of the excised metastases sampled. The sequencing here drew on tumor tissue, taken at baseline. Receptors were obtained from a person aged 25 to 85 with non-small cell lung cancer.

This clone has a single count. The chain carries TRBV10-2 and TRBJ2-7; the D is unclear. Germline V lookup: CDR1 WSHSY, CDR2 SAAADI. Between the trimmed V and J ends, which lost 5 bases and 2 bases, there was a span of 7 bases. This CDR3 contains 12 residues. The CDR3 nucleotides read TGCGCCAGCAGTCCCCCCGCCTACGAGCAGTACTTC. Its translation is CASSPPAYEQYF.

The chain combines TRBV6-5 with TRBJ2-5; 10 positions match TRBD1. Germline trimming cut 2 bases from V and 4 bases from J; bases unmatched to any gene: 1. Germline CDR1 is MNHEY and CDR2 is SVGAGI. The CDR3 covers 14 residues. CDR3 DNA: TGTGCCAGCAGTTACGGGACAGGGGCAGAGACCCAGTACTTC. It is translated as CASSYGTGAETQYF.

The chain uses TRBV11-2 and TRBJ2-7; 9 bases align to TRBD1. Germline V gene sequence: CDR1 SGHAT, CDR2 FQNNGV. This CDR3 is 14 amino acids long. J lost 6 bases, V lost 3 bases, and 6 bases had no gene match. This chain's CDR3 is CASSFPGTGREQYF. The CDR3 DNA reads TGTGCCAGCAGCTTCCCCGGGACAGGGCGCGAGCAGTACTTC.

V and J are TRBV5-4 and TRBJ2-7; 9 positions agree with TRBD2. V gave up 2 bases and J gave up 6 bases; unmatched junction bases: 12. There are 16 residues in the CDR3. Germline CDR1 SGHNT, CDR2 YYREEE (reference sequence). The CDR3: CASSFPGLAKGSEQYF. The CDR3 DNA sequence: TGTGCCAGCAGCTTTCCGGGACTAGCAAAAGGCTCCGAGCAGTACTTC.

The CDR3 DNA is TGTGCCAGCAGTTTTACCTCTCCTTCGACGTCACCCCTCCACTTT. Its protein is CASSFTSPSTSPLHF. This rearrangement joins TRBV27 to TRBJ1-6, with D hard to call. CDR3 size: 15 residues. The germline CDR1 and CDR2 sequences are MNHEY and SMNVEV (reference sequence). V was pared by 3 bases and J by 10 bases, with 16 bases between.

In its sample, this clone was seen many times. The chain employs TRBV5-4 and TRBJ2-1, with 8 bases matching TRBD2. Germline trimming cut 3 bases from V and 4 bases from J; bases unmatched to any gene: 12. The CDR3 is 17 residues long. From germline, CDR1 is SGHNT and CDR2 YYREEE (reference sequence). This CDR3 reads CASSSQGRAGAYNEQFF. DNA for the CDR3: TGTGCCAGCAGCTCCCAGGGGCGAGCGGGGGCTTACAATGAGCAGTTCTTC.

The count of this clone is one. This chain uses TRBV6-1 with TRBJ2-4; 13 bases match TRBD2. Looked up from germline, CDR1 is MNHNS and CDR2 is SASEGT. The CDR3 has 19 amino acids. V dropped 4 bases and J dropped 0; count of bases not matched to a gene: 9. The DNA of the CDR3 is TGTGCCAGCAGTGGCCCGGGACTAGCGGGGTACCTAGCCAAAAACATTCAGTACTTC. Its protein product is CASSGPGLAGYLAKNIQYF.

J is TRBJ2-5 and V is TRBV7-8, with D perhaps TRBD1 (6 bases). Germline CDR1 reads SGHVS; CDR2 reads FQNEAQ. Trimming removed 4 bases from V and 5 bases from J, with 14 bases in between. The CDR3 sequence is 14 residues long. The chain's CDR3 is CASSSTGLGETQYF. CDR3 nucleotide sequence: TGTGCCAGCAGCTCTACAGGGTTGGGGGAGACCCAGTACTTC.

This chain links TRBV5-6 with TRBJ2-2; no definite D call. Per the germline V gene, CDR1 is SGHDT and CDR2 is YYEEEE. This CDR3 region has 15 residues. V lost 4 bases and J 4 bases, leaving 14 bases between the germline ends. Here the CDR3 DNA reads TGTGCCAGCAGCGAAGGCGCCCCATTCACCGGGGAGCTGTTTTTT. It encodes CASSEGAPFTGELFF.

In this sample, this clone turned up once. The chain carries TRBV24-1 and TRBJ2-3; D gene uncertain. CDR3 length equals 16 residues. Trimming shortened V by 1 base and J by 0 bases, and 10 bases separated the two germline ends. Germline lookup yields CDR1 KGHDR and CDR2 SFDVKD. The DNA of the CDR3 is TGTGCCACCAGTGATTTCACACAGACCAGCACAGATACGCAGTATTTT. This encodes CATSDFTQTSTDTQYF.

V gene TRBV3-1 (or the pseudogene TRBV3-2) combines with J gene TRBJ2-2; D may correspond to TRBD1 or TRBD2 (5 bases each). The CDR3 consists of 17 residues. Trimming stripped 0 bases from V and 4 bases from J, with 15 bases between. CDR1 is LGHDT, CDR2 YNNKEL, per germline (reference sequence). The CDR3 loop is CASSQERGRGITGELFF. The CDR3 DNA reads as TGTGCCAGCAGCCAAGAACGGGGAAGGGGAATCACCGGGGAGCTGTTTTTT.

The V gene is TRBV28, the J gene TRBJ1-3; 10 bases are a match to TRBD1. Germline values: CDR1 MDHEN, CDR2 SYDVKM. CDR3 length: 15 amino acids. The trim removed 3 bases at V and 3 bases at J, leaving 2 bases unmatched. CDR3 DNA: TGTGCCAGCAGTTTGACAGGGGGCGGTGGAAACACCATATATTTT. This translates into CASSLTGGGGNTIYF.

A few counts support this clone. The gene calls are TRBV28 and TRBJ2-7, with D unclear. This CDR3 has 15 amino acids. Germline V gene data show CDR1 as MDHEN and CDR2 as SYDVKM. Trimming shortened V by 1 base and J by 6 bases, and 16 bases separated the two germline ends. DNA of the CDR3: TGTGCCAGCAGTTTATCCCGGCTTCGGGTCTCCGAGCAGTACTTC. This gives the protein CASSLSRLRVSEQYF.

This clone was found a few times. The genes are TRBV10-1 and TRBJ2-3; 9 bases agree with TRBD2. CDR3 length: 13 residues. Germline V gene sequence: CDR1 WNHNN, CDR2 SYGVQD (reference sequence). J gave up 8 bases and V 0 bases, and 0 bases lay outside the gene matches. The CDR3 here is CASSESTSGTQYF. DNA of the CDR3: TGCGCCAGCAGTGAGTCGACTAGCGGTACGCAGTATTTT.

This sequence joins TRBV7-2 and TRBJ1-6; the D gene is possibly TRBD1 (6 bases). CDR3 size: 14 residues. V lost 2 bases, J lost 10 bases, and 12 bases lay in between. The germline gives CDR1 SGHTA, CDR2 FQGNSA. The CDR3 DNA reads TGTGCCAGCAGCTTACAGGGGCCACCGTCACCCCTCCACTTT. Translating gives CASSLQGPPSPLHF.

J is TRBJ2-7 and V is TRBV18; 8 positions agree with TRBD1. CDR3 length: 16 residues. Looked up from germline, CDR1 is KGHSH and CDR2 is LQKENI. The junction had 12 bases not matched to a gene; V was cut back by 6 bases and J by 2 bases. In DNA form, the CDR3 reads TGTGCCAGCTCGCGAGGCCCGGGACAGGCAACCTACGAGCAGTACTTC. Its protein product is CASSRGPGQATYEQYF.

The rearrangement joins TRBV28 to TRBJ1-1; 8 nucleotides line up with TRBD1. V was pared by 5 bases and J by 3 bases, with 8 bases of the junction left unmatched. The CDR3 consists of 15 residues. The germline CDR1 and CDR2 sequences are MDHEN and SYDVKM. The CDR3 region is CASSLLDREDTEAFF. For the CDR3, the DNA is TGTGCCAGCAGTCTCCTGGACAGGGAGGACACTGAAGCTTTCTTT.

The chain is built from TRBV2 and TRBJ1-2, with D uncertain. Per the germline V gene, CDR1 is SNHLY and CDR2 is FYNNEI. The CDR3 covers 15 residues. Trimming removed 6 bases at V and 8 bases at J, with 22 bases between. CDR3 nucleotide sequence: TGTGCCAGCAGGCAAGCGGCAGGCGGAACGGGAGGCTACACCTTC. Translation gives CASRQAAGGTGGYTF.

The rearrangement joins TRBV27 to TRBJ2-3, with 16 bases lining up with TRBD2. The CDR3 is 19 residues long. In germline, CDR1 is MNHEY, CDR2 SMNVEV (reference sequence). The ends lost 1 base at V and 4 bases at J; junction bases unmatched: 8. This chain's CDR3 is CASSLWGGTSGREADTQYF. As DNA, the CDR3 is TGTGCCAGCAGTTTATGGGGTGGGACTAGCGGGAGGGAAGCAGATACGCAGTATTTT.

V gene TRBV7-2 combines with J gene TRBJ1-6; D is unclear. Per the germline V gene, CDR1 is SGHTA and CDR2 is FQGNSA. The CDR3 spans 12 residues. The V gene lost 6 bases and the J gene lost 7 bases, with 7 bases spanning the gap. CDR3 residues: CASRRNNSPLHF. In nucleotides, the CDR3 is TGTGCCAGCAGAAGGAACAATTCACCCCTCCACTTT.

The gene calls are TRBV28 and TRBJ1-5, with 7 bases lining up with TRBD1. In germline, CDR1 is MDHEN, CDR2 SYDVKM. This CDR3 has 14 residues. V trimming: 6 bases; J trimming: 6 bases; junction bases outside the gene matches: 8. CDR3 residues: CASRPTGEGQPQHF. CDR3 bases: TGTGCCAGCAGGCCAACAGGGGAGGGTCAGCCCCAGCATTTT.

This rearrangement joins TRBV5-5 to TRBJ2-7, with a weak D call TRBD1 (6 bases). This CDR3 contains 13 residues. Germline V gene data show CDR1 as SGHKS and CDR2 as YYEKEE (reference sequence). V gave up 1 base and J gave up 5 bases, with 10 bases separating them. The CDR3 bases are TGTGCCAGCAGCTTGTTGACAGGCCACGAGCAGTACTTC. Amino acids: CASSLLTGHEQYF.

This clone was detected a few times. The chain links TRBV6-2 or TRBV6-3 to TRBJ2-4; D not resolved. CDR3 length: 18 amino acids. With 6 bases removed from V and 0 bases from J, the gap between germline ends came to 21 bases. The V gene's germline CDR1 is MNHEY and CDR2 SVGEGT. Written as DNA, the CDR3 is TGTGCCAGCAGCCCAGGACCAATAAAGATACTAGCCAAAAACATTCAGTACTTC. Residues: CASSPGPIKILAKNIQYF.

The CDR3 DNA sequence: TGTGCCAGCAGCTTGCATACTAGCGGGGACTATTTGGTGACCCAGTACTTC. Amino acid sequence: CASSLHTSGDYLVTQYF. The chain employs TRBV7-2 and TRBJ2-5; TRBD2 aligns across 10 bases. The CDR3 covers 17 residues. After removal of 3 bases from V and 7 bases from J, the junction contained 14 bases not matched to a gene. CDR1 is SGHTA and CDR2 is FQGNSA in the germline V gene.